One and the same sample provided the 5 T cell receptor beta chains below, sequenced in a study of post-analysis software for immune sequencing data. What these receptors recognize is not known. Carried by the TCR beta cDNA libraries were unique molecular identifiers. TCRdb redid the calling of the PCR reads with MiXCR, one entry per CDR3 protein. The sample records about 430,000 distinct CDR3 sequences, approximately 39% being singletons. Study-wide points: A few TRBV segments (TRBV5-6, TRBV5-1 and TRBV20-1 among them) occurred more frequently in patients than in controls.

The sample consisted of blood. These receptors all come from a girl aged 2-15 years with multiple sclerosis.

This clonotype was counted between two and nine times. The chain recombines TRBV28 with TRBJ2-5, with TRBD1 matching over 12 bases. The ends lost 6 bases at V and 4 bases at J; junction bases unmatched: 9. In germline, CDR1 is MDHEN, CDR2 SYDVKM. The CDR3 sequence is 16 residues long. In DNA form, the CDR3 reads TGTGCCAGCAGCTCTACCGGGACAGGGGGCCGAGAGACCCAGTACTTC. Protein product: CASSSTGTGGRETQYF.

This clonotype was counted between two and nine times. The V gene is TRBV29-1, the J gene TRBJ2-5; 12 nucleotides align to TRBD2. V was clipped by 7 bases and J by 1 base; unmatched bases: 4. CDR1 and CDR2 (germline): SQVTM, ANQGSEA. CDR3 length equals 14 residues. The CDR3 nucleotides are TGCAGCGCAGAGGGACTAGCGGGCCAAGAGACCCAGTACTTC. Amino acid sequence: CSAEGLAGQETQYF.

DNA of the CDR3: TGTGCCAGCAGCCTGACACTCCCGGGACTAGCCTTTAGTTCCTACAATGAGCAGTTCTTC. This translates into CASSLTLPGLAFSSYNEQFF. J is TRBJ2-1 and V is TRBV4-2, with 9 bases identical to TRBD2. The CDR3 covers 20 residues. With V trimmed by 4 bases and J by 1 base, 17 bases remained unmatched. Germline assignment: CDR1 LGHNA and CDR2 YNFKEQ.

This clonotype was detected a few times. V is TRBV12-3 or TRBV12-4 and J is TRBJ2-5; D is possibly TRBD1 (6 bases). This CDR3 has 16 amino acids. With 6 bases removed from V and 5 bases from J, the gap between germline ends came to 22 bases. The CDR3: CASSPVGGAEVETQYF. In nucleotides, the CDR3 is TGTGCCAGCAGCCCGGTTGGGGGCGCTGAGGTTGAGACCCAGTACTTC.

The J gene is TRBJ2-1, the V gene TRBV7-2, with D perhaps TRBD1 (5 bases). Trimming shortened V by 1 base and J by 5 bases, and 12 bases separated the two germline ends. This CDR3 contains 15 residues. In germline, CDR1 is SGHTA, CDR2 FQGNSA. The DNA for the CDR3 is TGTGCCAGCAGCTTAGATGGGGCAGCCCACAATGAGCAGTTCTTC. This encodes CASSLDGAAHNEQFF.